Below, 7 T cell receptor beta chains from the same sample are listed, as sequenced in a study of blood T cell repertoires in COVID-19 (dated by TCRdb to 2019 to 2021). The receptor library was made with the immunoSEQ multiplex PCR assay. TCRdb's version of the immuneACCESS table is confined to in-frame rearrangements and falls short of the full clone set. An unresolved V gene accounts for under half of the shortfall where checked; the remainder is of unknown origin. The sample table lists fewer than 300,000 clones, roughly 88% of them with a count of one. More than 7.5% of the sample comes from the top ten. The source material was peripheral blood. The receptors derive from a young man with active or convalescent COVID-19.

This clone appeared a single time. Other DNA sequences in this specimen translate into the identical CDR3. V is TRBV12-3 or TRBV12-4 and J is TRBJ1-2; perhaps TRBD1 as D (5 bases). The V gene lost 1 base and the J gene lost 3 bases, with 6 bases spanning the gap. The CDR3 is 13 amino acids. CDR3 sequence: CASSLGQYYGYTF. The CDR3 DNA sequence: TGTGCCAGCAGTTTAGGACAGTACTATGGCTACACCTTC.

This sequence joins TRBV6-1 and TRBJ2-5; TRBD1 agrees at 7 bases. There are 15 residues in the CDR3. J lost 5 bases, V lost 8 bases, and 14 bases had no gene match. Germline V gene data show CDR1 as MNHNS and CDR2 as SASEGT. The CDR3 sequence: CASSYRQGTMETQYF. The CDR3 nucleotides are TGTGCCAGCTCCTACCGACAGGGTACAATGGAGACCCAGTACTTC.

Notes on this clone: The sample carries other DNA sequences with the same CDR3. The CDR3 is CASSYSPGTEAFF. In DNA, the CDR3 is TGTGCCAGCAGTTACTCGCCAGGAACTGAAGCTTTCTTT. The genes are TRBV6-5 and TRBJ1-1, with D unclear. Per germline, CDR1 MNHEY and CDR2 SVGAGI. The CDR3 runs 13 residues. With 0 bases removed from V and 5 bases from J, the gap between germline ends came to 7 bases.

J is TRBJ1-5 and V is TRBV6-6, with D possibly matching TRBD1 (5 bases). V lost 5 bases and J lost 7, with 9 bases in between. This CDR3 has 12 amino acids. CDR1 and CDR2 from the germline V gene are MNHNY and SVGAGI (reference sequence). The CDR3 is CASSTGHQPQHF. The CDR3 bases are TGTGCCAGCAGTACCGGACACCAGCCCCAGCATTTT.

In nucleotides, the CDR3 is TGCGCCAGCAGCTACGACAGGGGAGGCACACCCCTCCACTTT. Translated, it gives CASSYDRGGTPLHF. The chain employs TRBV5-1 and TRBJ1-6, with 8 bases identical to TRBD1. Germline assignment: CDR1 SGHRS and CDR2 YFSETQ. The CDR3 has 14 amino acids. Trimming cost V 3 bases and J 11 bases; bases outside gene matches: 7.

Only a few counts were recorded for this clone. V and J are TRBV24-1 and TRBJ2-5, with D possibly being TRBD2 (6 bases). The V and J ends lost 3 bases and 0 bases respectively, with 13 bases between them. This CDR3 contains 16 residues. Germline V gene lookup returns CDR1 KGHDR and CDR2 SFDVKD. The CDR3 loop is CATSDRPRGYQETQYF. The CDR3 region has the DNA TGTGCCACCAGTGATCGACCGCGGGGCTACCAAGAGACCCAGTACTTC.

The rearrangement links TRBV7-2 to TRBJ2-1, with D possibly matching TRBD1 (6 bases). The length of the CDR3 is 15 residues. Germline V gene sequence: CDR1 SGHTA, CDR2 FQGNSA. Trimming pared 11 bases from V and 4 bases from J, leaving 21 bases between. In nucleotides, the CDR3 is TGTGCCTCACGCCAAGGGGGACGGACGTACAATGAGCAGTTCTTC. This translates into CASRQGGRTYNEQFF.